Here is one TCR beta chain with its context. Its antigen is undetermined. These data are taken from a study of T cells in tuberculosis. Study context: Samples predate treatment or fall within its first 7 days. The study, taken as a whole, reports: Smaller alpha distances in active tuberculosis partly reflected shorter CDR3-alpha lengths.

CDR1 MGHRA and CDR2 YSYEKL come from the germline V gene. The CDR3 sequence is 15 residues long. V lost 3 bases and J lost 3; bases outside the gene matches: 5. Specified time point: new active TB diagnosis, blood taken before or within 7 days of starting treatment. HIV-seronegative South African adults aged 18 years or older had newly diagnosed active tuberculosis. Method: immunoSEQ multiplex PCR; TCRdb's copy keeps in-frame clones and lacks some. The repertoire consists of 47,000 or so clones, with nearly 95% occurring once and the leading ten covering about 1.5%. This clonotype originated in an adult with tuberculosis. The chain employs TRBV4-1 and TRBJ2-7, with 10 positions matching TRBD2. The sequences come from PBMCs, collected at tuberculosis diagnosis. CDR3 region: CASSQLAGVIYEQYF. In DNA, the CDR3 is TGCGCCAGCAGCCAGCTAGCGGGAGTAATCTACGAGCAGTACTTC.